The 27 T cell receptor beta chains given below trace back to one sample, sequenced in a study of T-cell memory formation after mild COVID-19. TCRdb independently ran MiXCR on the 5' RACE reads; one entry per CDR3 protein. The data contain around 99,000 distinct CDR3 sequences, 13% to 15% of them singletons. Material for sequencing was PBMCs or a T cell subset sorted from them (not recorded which). These receptors all stem from a man between 18 and 35 years old who had mild COVID-19 (a few samples of this study predate the infection). Cell type and time point are not known.

This clonotype has ten or more counts. The chain combines TRBV20-1 with TRBJ1-2; perhaps TRBD1 as D (5 bases). From germline, CDR1 is DFQATT and CDR2 SNEGSKA (reference sequence). This CDR3 is built from 16 residues. V gave up 5 bases and J gave up 0 bases, with 19 bases separating them. Here the CDR3 DNA reads TGCAGTGCTGCCGGGACCCGCCCCCCCTCTAACTATGGCTACACCTTC. It translates to CSAAGTRPPSNYGYTF.

The rearrangement uses TRBV4-1 and TRBJ2-7, with no clear D. The germline CDR1 and CDR2 sequences are MGHRA and YSYEKL. The CDR3 runs to 13 residues. Trimming took 4 bases from V and 2 from J, leaving 9 bases between them. CDR3 bases: TGCGCCAGCAGCCGATCGACGGCCTACGAGCAGTACTTC. It codes for CASSRSTAYEQYF.

CDR3 bases: TGTGCCAGCAGCCAAGTTCTGGGATGGGGTAATTCACCCCTCCACTTT. Translating it yields CASSQVLGWGNSPLHF. The chain employs TRBV3-1 and TRBJ1-6, with D uncertain. Looked up from germline, CDR1 is LGHDT and CDR2 is YNNKEL (reference sequence). V was pared by 1 base and J by 6 bases, with 13 bases between. The CDR3 runs 16 residues.

CDR3 protein: CASQGQGSGTEAFF. In nucleotides, the CDR3 is TGTGCCAGCCAGGGGCAGGGTTCGGGCACTGAAGCTTTCTTT. The V and J genes are TRBV7-8 and TRBJ1-1; the D gene is possibly TRBD1 (6 bases). The CDR3 runs 14 residues. Germline CDR1 SGHVS, CDR2 FQNEAQ. V was shortened by 8 bases and J by 4 bases, with 17 bases between the two germline ends.

The chain links TRBV19 to TRBJ2-5, with 10 bases that match TRBD2. The CDR3 is 16 residues long. Germline trimming cut 4 bases from V and 0 bases from J; bases unmatched to any gene: 5. The germline gives CDR1 LNHDA, CDR2 SQIVND (reference sequence). CDR3 sequence reads: CASSTHSGGNQETQYF. The CDR3 DNA follows: TGTGCCAGTAGTACCCATAGCGGGGGGAACCAAGAGACCCAGTACTTC.

This clonotype was counted a single time. The chain recombines TRBV10-3 with TRBJ2-7; 7 bases are a match to TRBD1. J lost 0 bases, V lost 4 bases, and 6 bases had no gene match. Germline V CDR1 and CDR2: ENHRY, SYGVKD. The CDR3 consists of 15 residues. CDR3 amino acids: CAISGGQKSSYEQYF. Here the CDR3 DNA reads TGTGCCATCAGTGGGGGACAGAAAAGCTCCTACGAGCAGTACTTC.

The chain carries TRBV9 and TRBJ1-1; D unresolved. The germline V gene has CDR1 SGDLS and CDR2 YYNGEE. V was pared by 0 bases and J by 4 bases, with 13 bases between. The CDR3 runs 15 residues. The DNA for the CDR3 is TGTGCCAGCAGCGTAGCTTGGTCGCAGGCCACTGAAGCTTTCTTT. It codes for CASSVAWSQATEAFF. The whole variable domain, filled in from reference TRBV9 and TRBJ1-1, reads DSGVTQTPKHLITATGQRVTLRCSPRSGDLSVYWYQQSLDQGLQFLIQYYNGEERAKGNILERFSAQQFPDLHSELNLSSLELGDSALYFCASSVAWSQATEAFFGQGTRLTVV.

Many counts were recorded for this clonotype. The chain has TRBV19 and TRBJ2-3, with D uncertain. From germline, CDR1 is LNHDA and CDR2 SQIVND (reference sequence). There are 16 residues in the CDR3. Trimming removed 5 bases at V and 3 bases at J, with 18 bases between. In DNA form, the CDR3 reads TGTGCCAGTAGTGCACTCAGGCCCCAAGGGACAGATACGCAGTATTTT. Its protein is CASSALRPQGTDTQYF.

This clonotype was recorded many times. V usage is TRBV10-3 and J usage is TRBJ2-7; D remains ambiguous. The CDR3 is 11 residues long. In germline, CDR1 is ENHRY, CDR2 SYGVKD. Trimming stripped 2 bases from V and 5 bases from J, with 4 bases between. CDR3 region: CAISESNEQYF. The CDR3 DNA reads TGTGCCATCAGTGAGAGTAACGAGCAGTACTTC.

The chain links TRBV6-6 to TRBJ2-3; 11 bases agree with TRBD2. This CDR3 is 20 amino acids long. Germline lookup yields CDR1 MNHNY and CDR2 SVGAGI (reference sequence). V lost 6 bases, J lost 6 bases, and 23 bases stayed unmatched. Here the CDR3 DNA reads TGTGCCAGCAGCCTACCCGGTGGGGGTATTCAACTAGCGGGGGAGGATACGCAGTATTTT. It is translated as CASSLPGGGIQLAGEDTQYF.

V gene TRBV7-2 combines with J gene TRBJ2-1; D unclear. The V gene lost 7 bases and the J gene lost 2 bases, with 15 bases spanning the gap. Germline CDR1 SGHTA, CDR2 FQGNSA. The CDR3 is made up of 15 amino acids. The DNA for the CDR3 is TGTGCCAGCACCCTCTTGACGTCCGCCTACAATGAGCAGTTCTTC. It translates to CASTLLTSAYNEQFF.

This clonotype was counted between two and nine times. The rearrangement joins TRBV28 to TRBJ2-7; 7 nucleotides agree with TRBD2. This CDR3 comprises 15 residues. V was clipped by 6 bases and J by 3 bases; unmatched bases: 11. Germline V lookup: CDR1 MDHEN, CDR2 SYDVKM. CDR3 sequence (DNA): TGTGCCAGCAGCCGTGCTTGGGGGGGTCGCTACGAGCAGTACGTC. It yields the protein CASSRAWGGRYEQYV.

This clonotype was observed a handful of times. This chain connects TRBV6-2 or TRBV6-3 to TRBJ1-6, with unresolved D. The CDR3 runs 14 residues. The V end was cut by 5 bases, the J end by 0 bases, with 5 bases between. Per the germline V gene, CDR1 is MNHEY and CDR2 is SVGEGT. Written as DNA, the CDR3 is TGTGCCAGCAGTGATAACTCCTATAATTCACCCCTCCACTTT. Amino acid sequence: CASSDNSYNSPLHF.

V usage is TRBV4-2 and J usage is TRBJ2-5, with 8 nucleotides matching TRBD2. The CDR3 consists of 15 residues. J gave up 4 bases and V 5 bases, and 9 bases lay outside the gene matches. Germline-derived CDR1 and CDR2 are LGHNA and YNFKEQ. The CDR3 bases are TGTGCCAGCAGCTACTATAGCGGGGTAGGAGAGACCCAGTACTTC. Protein: CASSYYSGVGETQYF.

This clonotype was recorded at least ten times. V gene TRBV7-2 combines with J gene TRBJ2-3; D unclear. CDR3 length: 14 amino acids. V was clipped by 5 bases and J by 3 bases, with 12 bases between them. Per the germline V gene, CDR1 is SGHTA and CDR2 is FQGNSA. CDR3 nucleotides: TGTGCCAGCAGCCCAAGGTGGGAAACAGATACGCAGTATTTT. This sequence encodes CASSPRWETDTQYF. The whole variable domain, remainder taken from reference TRBV7-2 and TRBJ2-3, is GAGVSQSPSNKVTEKGKDVELRCDPISGHTALYWYRQSLGQGLEFLIYFQGNSAPDKSGLPSDRFSAERTGGSVSTLTIQRTQQEDSAVYLCASSPRWETDTQYFGPGTRLTVL.

This clonotype was seen a few times. The chain couples TRBV4-1 to TRBJ1-2; 7 bases are shared with TRBD1. J lost 6 bases, V lost 3 bases, and 7 bases had no gene match. Looked up from germline, CDR1 is MGHRA and CDR2 is YSYEKL. The length of the CDR3 is 14 residues. CDR3 DNA sequence: TGCGCCAGCAGCCAGGTTGACAGGGCGGATGGCTACACCTTC. Translating gives CASSQVDRADGYTF.

The gene calls are TRBV10-2 and TRBJ2-7, with 7 bases identical to TRBD1. The germline gives CDR1 WSHSY, CDR2 SAAADI. The CDR3 runs to 13 residues. V dropped 8 bases and J dropped 2; count of bases not matched to a gene: 6. The CDR3 here is CASAPGQTYEQYF. The CDR3 DNA follows: TGCGCCAGCGCCCCGGGACAGACCTACGAGCAGTACTTC.

This clonotype occurred a few times. The chain is built from TRBV19 and TRBJ2-7; 10 bases match TRBD2. There are 16 residues in the CDR3. The ends lost 9 bases at V and 0 bases at J; junction bases unmatched: 11. Germline V gene data show CDR1 as LNHDA and CDR2 as SQIVND (reference sequence). CDR3 nucleotide sequence: TGTGCCAGCAGACCTAGCGGGGGACCGATCTCCTACGAGCAGTACTTC. Translated: CASRPSGGPISYEQYF.

As DNA, the CDR3 is TGTGCCAGCAGCTCATGGACAGGGGGCGGAAACACCGGGGAGCTGTTTTTT. It specifies CASSSWTGGGNTGELFF. The J gene is TRBJ2-2, the V gene TRBV5-6; 11 bases are a match to TRBD1. J gave up 2 bases and V 3 bases, and 6 bases lay outside the gene matches. The CDR3 totals 17 residues. From germline, CDR1 is SGHDT and CDR2 YYEEEE.

This clonotype occurred a few times. The gene calls are TRBV20-1 and TRBJ2-5; 8 bases align to TRBD2. Germline CDR1 and CDR2: DFQATT and SNEGSKA (reference sequence). J lost 5 bases, V lost 3 bases, and 8 bases had no gene match. The length of the CDR3 is 14 residues. In nucleotides, the CDR3 is TGCAGTGCTAGGGTAGCGGGGCGCGCGGAGACCCAGTACTTC. Its protein is CSARVAGRAETQYF.

The genes are TRBV3-1 and TRBJ2-1, with 12 bases lining up with TRBD2. The CDR3 length is 16 residues. V shed 4 bases and J 10 bases; nucleotides not matched to a gene: 11. Germline lookup yields CDR1 LGHDT and CDR2 YNNKEL (reference sequence). CDR3 in DNA: TGTGCCAGCAGCCGCCCTTCTAGCGGGGGGGCCCACGAGCAGTTCTTC. Translation gives CASSRPSSGGAHEQFF.

V is TRBV29-1 and J is TRBJ2-1; 7 bases agree with TRBD1. Germline V gene sequence: CDR1 SQVTM, CDR2 ANQGSEA. After removal of 4 bases from V and 4 bases from J, the junction contained 4 bases not matched to a gene. This CDR3 has 13 amino acids. The CDR3 nucleotides read TGCAGCGTTGTAGGGGGCGTTTACAATGAGCAGTTCTTC. Its protein product is CSVVGGVYNEQFF.

In its sample, this clonotype was seen many times. This sequence joins TRBV5-1 and TRBJ1-1; 10 bases agree with TRBD1. Germline V lookup: CDR1 SGHRS, CDR2 YFSETQ. With V trimmed by 4 bases and J by 11 bases, 8 bases remained unmatched. The CDR3 has 13 amino acids. CDR3 coding DNA: TGCGCCAGCAGCCCTGGACAGGGGGTCTTCGCTTTCTTT. Encoded protein: CASSPGQGVFAFF.

This clonotype was found a few times. This chain joins TRBV28 and TRBJ1-1; weak D call: TRBD1 (5 bases). V was clipped by 2 bases and J by 7 bases, with 14 bases between them. Germline V gene lookup returns CDR1 MDHEN and CDR2 SYDVKM. The CDR3 extends over 14 amino acids. For the CDR3, the DNA is TGTGCCAGCAGTTTAGGTGCAGGGTGGGTTGAAGCTTTCTTT. Amino acid sequence: CASSLGAGWVEAFF. Full variable domain (outside the CDR3, taken from reference TRBV28 and TRBJ1-1): DVKVTQSSRYLVKRTGEKVFLECVQDMDHENMFWYRQDPGLGLRLIYFSYDVKMKEKGDIPEGYSVSREKKERFSLILESASTNQTSMYLCASSLGAGWVEAFFGQGTRLTVV.

This clonotype was recorded many times. The chain recombines TRBV4-3 with TRBJ2-7; 7 nucleotides match TRBD2. This CDR3 comprises 17 residues. From germline, CDR1 is LGHNA and CDR2 YSLEER. Trimming removed 0 bases from V and 0 bases from J; junction bases left unmatched: 8. CDR3 sequence (DNA): TGCGCCAGCAGCCAAGATCAACCAGCGGGGCCCTCCTACGAGCAGTACGTC. This encodes CASSQDQPAGPSYEQYV.

This clonotype occurred a few times. The V gene is TRBV4-1, the J gene TRBJ2-3; a weak D match, TRBD2 (6 bases). The germline V gene has CDR1 MGHRA and CDR2 YSYEKL. V was shortened by 5 bases and J by 1 base, with 13 bases between the two germline ends. The CDR3 covers 15 residues. CDR3: CASSTGTGGTDTQYF. DNA for the CDR3: TGCGCCAGCAGCACCGGGACGGGAGGCACAGATACGCAGTATTTT.

This clonotype appeared many times. V usage is TRBV3-1 and J usage is TRBJ2-5; D not certain. This CDR3 region has 13 residues. V was shortened by 1 base and J by 2 bases, with 5 bases between the two germline ends. CDR1 and CDR2 (germline): LGHDT, YNNKEL (reference sequence). The CDR3 coding sequence is TGTGCCAGCAGCCAAGGGCGTCAAGAGACCCAGTACTTC. This encodes CASSQGRQETQYF.